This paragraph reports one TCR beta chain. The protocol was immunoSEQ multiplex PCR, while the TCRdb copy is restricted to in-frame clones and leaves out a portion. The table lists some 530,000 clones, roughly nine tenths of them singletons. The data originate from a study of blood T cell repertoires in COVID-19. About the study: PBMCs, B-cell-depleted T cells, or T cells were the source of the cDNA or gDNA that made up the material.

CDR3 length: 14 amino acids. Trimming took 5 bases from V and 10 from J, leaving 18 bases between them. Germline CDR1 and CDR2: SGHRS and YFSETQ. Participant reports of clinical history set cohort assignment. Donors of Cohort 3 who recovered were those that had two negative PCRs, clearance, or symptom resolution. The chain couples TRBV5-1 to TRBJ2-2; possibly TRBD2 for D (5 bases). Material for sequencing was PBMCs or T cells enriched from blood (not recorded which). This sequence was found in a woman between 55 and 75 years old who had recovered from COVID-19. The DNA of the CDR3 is TGCGCCAGCAGTCCTACCCGGGGTGTAGAGGAGCTGTTTTTT. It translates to CASSPTRGVEELFF.